This T cell receptor beta chain came from a study of T cell responses to AZD1222 COVID-19 vaccine. Overall study findings and caveats: Donors were largely white British and mainly female; clonal diversity was possibly underestimated.

The CDR3 has 15 residues. V lost 1 base and J lost 4; bases outside the gene matches: 7. The germline CDR1 and CDR2 sequences are SGHNT and YYREEE (reference sequence). With regard to this clone: Its target is not known.

TCRdb keeps only in-frame clones here, not all; method: immunoSEQ multiplex PCR. The table has about 140,000 clones, 90% seen once. The V call is TRBV5-4, the J call TRBJ1-2; 7 bases agree with TRBD1. This sequence originates from an adult who received the AZD1222 COVID-19 vaccine. This material consisted of peripheral blood, taken 28 days after the second AZD1222 dose. DNA of the CDR3: TGTGCCAGCAGCTTGACGGGGGCAGGGGGCTATGGCTACACCTTC. The encoded protein is CASSLTGAGGYGYTF.